This T cell receptor (beta chain) comes out of a study of shared clonotypes between healthy human individuals. The ends were cut back, 4 bases at V and 3 bases at J, with 11 bases in the middle. Germline-derived CDR1 and CDR2 are SGHRS and YFSETQ. The CDR3 sequence is 13 residues long. Clones were sequenced by immunoSEQ multiplex PCR, and TCRdb holds only the in-frame ones, with some missing. The repertoire consists of around 2,000,000 clones, with approximately 95% occurring once and the leading ten covering around 0.13%. Sequenced material: naive CD4+ T cells sorted from blood. As for subset: CD45RA+ positively selected. The TCR originated in a man younger than 35 in good health. The rearrangement joins TRBV5-1 to TRBJ2-7; no clear D. The DNA of the CDR3 is TGCGCCAGCAGCGATCTTCCAGACTACGAGCAGTACTTC. It encodes CASSDLPDYEQYF.